This entry lists 8 T cell receptor beta chains sequenced from one sample in a study of blood T cell repertoires in COVID-19. Using immunoSEQ multiplex PCR, the repertoire was profiled, and TCRdb retains in-frame clones only, with some absent. The top ten hold around an eighth of the sample, which has 250,000 to 300,000 clones, about 88% seen once. Sequencing was done on a sample of peripheral blood. The origin of the receptors is a woman aged 60-70 years with acute or convalescent COVID-19.

The chain couples TRBV7-2 to TRBJ2-4; no reliable D call. This CDR3 comprises 14 residues. CDR1 SGHTA and CDR2 FQGNSA come from the germline V gene. V dropped 5 bases and J dropped 8 bases, with 16 bases sitting between them. CDR3 in amino acids: CASSPHQESHIQYF. The CDR3 bases are TGTGCCAGCAGCCCCCACCAAGAGTCGCACATTCAGTACTTC.

The rearrangement joins TRBV6-2 or TRBV6-3 to TRBJ2-3; the D gene is possibly TRBD2 (5 bases). Trimming took 0 bases from V and 0 from J, leaving 22 bases between them. The germline gives CDR1 MNHEY, CDR2 SVGEGT. CDR3 size: 20 residues. CDR3 protein: CASSYSTTPLGSQSTDTQYF. In DNA, the CDR3 is TGTGCCAGCAGTTACTCGACTACCCCCCTAGGGTCCCAAAGCACAGATACGCAGTATTTT.

V and J are TRBV6-5 and TRBJ2-1, with 7 positions matching TRBD2. V lost 5 bases to trimming and J lost 2 bases; unmatched junction nucleotides: 6. CDR3 length: 15 amino acids. The germline V gene has CDR1 MNHEY and CDR2 SVGAGI. The CDR3 nucleotides read TGTGCCAGCAGTCCTAGGGAGGGACCCTACAATGAGCAGTTCTTC. Translated: CASSPREGPYNEQFF.

Only one count was recorded for this clone. The J gene is TRBJ1-1, the V gene TRBV3-1 (or the pseudogene TRBV3-2); 11 bases agree with TRBD1. CDR1 is LGHDT, CDR2 YNNKEL, per germline (reference sequence). This CDR3 region has 15 residues. J gave up 4 bases and V 2 bases, and 3 bases lay outside the gene matches. DNA for the CDR3: TGTGCCAGCAGCCAACCGGACAGGGGGCGCACTGAAGCTTTCTTT. It encodes CASSQPDRGRTEAFF.

This chain joins TRBV2 and TRBJ1-4, with D possibly matching TRBD1 (6 bases). The germline V and J ends were trimmed by 6 bases and 4 bases, with 15 bases remaining between them. Germline CDR1 SNHLY, CDR2 FYNNEI. The CDR3 is made up of 15 amino acids. The CDR3 DNA follows: TGTGCCAGCAGGGCACGAACAGGGCTTAATGAAAAACTGTTTTTT. Protein: CASRARTGLNEKLFF.

The chain links TRBV7-9 to TRBJ2-7; D may be TRBD1 (5 bases). V was pared by 4 bases and J by 9 bases, with 13 bases between. Germline CDR1 reads SEHNR; CDR2 reads FQNEAQ (reference sequence). The CDR3 is 12 amino acids. The CDR3: CASSSDTGSQYF. As DNA, the CDR3 is TGTGCCAGCAGCTCGGATACAGGATCGCAGTACTTC.

The gene calls are TRBV29-1 and TRBJ2-7; D gene unclear. CDR1 is SQVTM and CDR2 is ANQGSEA in the germline V gene. This CDR3 region has 11 residues. Trimming stripped 7 bases from V and 0 bases from J, with 7 bases between. Written as DNA, the CDR3 is TGCAGCGGCCGGAGCTCCTACGAGCAGTACTTC. It is translated as CSGRSSYEQYF.

A note on this clone: At one of its ends the junction is not consistent with the germline gene, which may arise from a read error. This rearrangement joins TRBV12-3 or TRBV12-4 to TRBJ2-1; unclear D gene. CDR3 length: 10 residues. CDR3 in amino acids: CASSYNGQFF. The CDR3 DNA follows: TGTGCCAGCAGTTACAATGGGCAGTTCTTC.